This TCR beta chain was sequenced for a study of breast tumors, draining lymph nodes, adjacent tissues. Findings of the study overall: Compared with basal-like, luminal-like tumors shared significantly more repertoire with nontumor tissue.

About this clonotype: Its antigen is as yet unknown.

Germline values: CDR1 SQVTM, CDR2 ANQGSEA. V shed 1 base and J 5 bases; nucleotides not matched to a gene: 6. CDR3 length: 15 residues. MiXCR was run by TCRdb on the multiplex PCR reads, yielding one entry per CDR3 protein. This sample has some 170,000 distinct CDR3 sequences, with around a third found just once. Breast cancer patients provided tissue from their axillary draining lymph nodes. This rearrangement joins TRBV29-1 to TRBJ2-1; 9 bases line up with TRBD1. The clonotype was recovered from a female donor with breast cancer. Some clones in this sample may be carry-over from other donors' samples. The source material was axillary lymph node tissue. For the CDR3, the DNA is TGCAGCGTTGAAGGGGGGACAGGGATCCACAATGAGCAGTTCTTC. Amino acid sequence: CSVEGGTGIHNEQFF.